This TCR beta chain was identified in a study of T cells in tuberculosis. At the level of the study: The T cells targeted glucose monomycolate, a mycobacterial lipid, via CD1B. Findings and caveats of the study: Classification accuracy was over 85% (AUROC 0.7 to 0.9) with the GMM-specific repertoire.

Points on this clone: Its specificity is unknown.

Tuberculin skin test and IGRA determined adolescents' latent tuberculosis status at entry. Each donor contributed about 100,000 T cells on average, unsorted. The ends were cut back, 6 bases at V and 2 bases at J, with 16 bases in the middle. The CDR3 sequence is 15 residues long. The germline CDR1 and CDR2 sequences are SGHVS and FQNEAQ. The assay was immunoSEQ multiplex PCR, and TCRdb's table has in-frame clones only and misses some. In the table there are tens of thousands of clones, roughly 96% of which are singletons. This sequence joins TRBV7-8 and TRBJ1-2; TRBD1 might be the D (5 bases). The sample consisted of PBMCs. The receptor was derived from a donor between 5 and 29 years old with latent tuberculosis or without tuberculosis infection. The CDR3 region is CASSPRRDANYGYTF. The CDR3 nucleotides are TGTGCCAGCAGTCCAAGGAGGGACGCCAACTATGGCTACACCTTC.